Described below is a single T cell receptor beta chain sequence and its context. Antigen unknown. This specimen comes from a study of human T cells and chemical hapten exposure. Study-level background: Alopecia areata, totalis or universalis affected patients who were mostly female.

From the RACE reads, TCRdb called clonotypes with MiXCR, one entry per CDR3 protein. Here the sample spans fewer than 150,000 distinct CDR3 sequences, roughly 15% being singletons. Looked up from germline, CDR1 is LNHDA and CDR2 is SQIVND (reference sequence). The germline V and J ends were trimmed by 4 bases and 0 bases, with 13 bases remaining between them. The CDR3 runs 16 residues. Time point denoted: patch test 1, 2 weeks after DPC sensitization. The treatment denotes: therapeutic diphenylcyclopropenone sensitization with weekly scalp DPC. General study findings and limits: Expanded TCRs grouped into significantly more large CDR3 similarity clusters than controls produced. Donor immune responses may differ from healthy people's, since all donors had alopecia. Patch test score was positively correlated with the counts of TCRs that had expanded at PT1.

This sample comprised whole blood, obtained in connection with sensitization to the hapten diphenylcyclopropenone (DPC). This chain uses TRBV19 with TRBJ1-5; possibly TRBD1 for D (6 bases). This TCR derives from a man aged 18 to 35 with alopecia areata. Some clones in this sample may be carry-over from other donors' samples. As DNA, the CDR3 is TGTGCCAGTAGTACCCCCAGGGGTTATAGCAATCAGCCCCAGCATTTT. This sequence encodes CASSTPRGYSNQPQHF. The complete variable domain, with remaining parts taken from reference TRBV19 and TRBJ1-5, reads DGGITQSPKYLFRKEGQNVTLSCEQNLNHDAMYWYRQDPGQGLRLIYYSQIVNDFQKGDIAEGYSVSREKKESFPLTVTSAQKNPTAFYLCASSTPRGYSNQPQHFGDGTRLSIL.